This TCR beta chain stems from a study of cytomegalovirus exposure and HLA in healthy donors. Germline CDR1 SGDLS, CDR2 YYNGEE. The CDR3 contains 15 residues. Trimming stripped 4 bases from V and 6 bases from J, with 17 bases between. In the PCR, 60 Vbeta and 13 Jbeta primers were used. The repertoire was sequenced with immunoSEQ multiplex PCR; TCRdb's copy has only in-frame clones and lacks some. The data hold about 150,000 clones, with 80% observed a single time. This clone has just one count. The chain links TRBV9 to TRBJ2-1; tentative D call: TRBD2 (5 bases). Sequences were obtained from PBMCs. This sequence originates from a male donor in good health and CMV-seronegative. CDR3 region: CASSPRPAGGNEQFF. CDR3 DNA sequence: TGTGCCAGCAGCCCCAGACCGGCGGGCGGCAATGAGCAGTTCTTC.